The following is a TCR beta chain sequence with its context. This sample was taken from a study of blood T cell repertoires in COVID-19. Study-level information: Sites in the United States, Italy and Spain provided acute and convalescent COVID-19 samples. T cells, B-cell-depleted T cells, or PBMCs provided the cDNA or gDNA that served as material.

Authors' data handling: Reference gene primers were amplified, and this amplification served to estimate nucleated cell counts. The method was immunoSEQ multiplex PCR; TCRdb's version includes in-frame clones alone and lacks a portion of them. V, J and clone size derive from that table, while D and trimming were established from the DNA sequence. Among a few hundred thousand clones listed, around 87% were seen once. The CDR3 covers 16 residues. In germline, CDR1 is KGHSH, CDR2 LQKENI. V lost 2 bases, J lost 5 bases, and 8 bases stayed unmatched. The clonotype was recovered from a woman aged 50 to 60 who had recovered from COVID-19. Sequenced input: peripheral blood. The genes are TRBV18 and TRBJ2-1, with 8 nucleotides matching TRBD1. CDR3 nucleotide sequence: TGTGCCAGCTCACCAAGATCAGGGGGCAATGACAATGAGCAGTTCTTC. It encodes CASSPRSGGNDNEQFF.